These 9 T cell receptor beta chains share one sample of origin, sequenced in a study of T cell responses to AZD1222 COVID-19 vaccine. This table comes from immunoSEQ multiplex PCR, and its TCRdb copy is limited to in-frame clones, with some not included. The data show over 100,000 clones, roughly 92% seen once. The sequencing here drew on peripheral blood, taken on day 0 of AZD1222 vaccination. These receptors were obtained from an adult in good health.

The chain couples TRBV18 to TRBJ2-1; 12 positions agree with TRBD2. The CDR3 totals 15 residues. With 3 bases clipped from V and 7 bases from J, the junction kept 4 bases outside the gene matches. Germline CDR1 reads KGHSH; CDR2 reads LQKENI. The CDR3 here is CASSPPSGGGNEQFF. Written as DNA, the CDR3 is TGTGCCAGCTCACCCCCTAGCGGGGGGGGGAATGAGCAGTTCTTC.

V usage is TRBV18 and J usage is TRBJ2-5, with TRBD1 identical over 9 bases. The CDR3 covers 15 residues. J was trimmed by 5 bases and V by 3 bases; bases with no gene match: 7. Germline CDR1 is KGHSH and CDR2 is LQKENI. In DNA, the CDR3 is TGTGCCAGCTCACCCACCGGGACAGGGAGCGAGACCCAGTACTTC. As protein: CASSPTGTGSETQYF.

The V gene is TRBV21-1, the J gene TRBJ2-7; no DNA check was done on the table's D call, TRBD2. TRBV21-1 counts as a pseudogene. The CDR3 runs to 19 residues. The CDR3 is CASSKDGETGTPSSYEQYV. DNA of the CDR3: TGTGCCAGCAGCAAAGACGGGGAAACCGGGACTCCCTCATCCTACGAGCAGTACGTC.

The chain has TRBV11-3 and TRBJ2-1; 10 bases fit TRBD2. V lost 4 bases to trimming and J lost 2 bases; unmatched junction nucleotides: 8. Germline CDR1 and CDR2: SGHNT and YENEEA. This CDR3 is built from 17 residues. This CDR3 is CASSSRSLAGAYNEQFF. Written as DNA, the CDR3 is TGTGCCAGCAGCTCCCGCTCTCTAGCGGGAGCCTACAATGAGCAGTTCTTC.

This chain joins TRBV19 and TRBJ2-1; D gene unclear. The germline gives CDR1 LNHDA, CDR2 SQIVND (reference sequence). The V gene lost 6 bases and the J gene lost 2 bases, with 5 bases spanning the gap. The CDR3 loop spans 12 amino acids. CDR3 loop: CASRQTYNEQFF. For the CDR3, the DNA is TGTGCCAGTAGACAGACCTACAATGAGCAGTTCTTC.

The V gene is TRBV5-4, the J gene TRBJ2-2; D uncertain. Germline V CDR1 and CDR2: SGHNT, YYREEE (reference sequence). Trimming stripped 3 bases from V and 6 bases from J, with 15 bases between. This CDR3 comprises 15 residues. The CDR3 loop is CASSSSHRVPGELFF. The CDR3 DNA reads as TGTGCCAGCAGCTCCTCCCACAGAGTCCCCGGGGAGCTGTTTTTT.

The chain joins TRBV5-8 to TRBJ2-3; 13 positions match TRBD2. The length of the CDR3 is 15 residues. The germline CDR1 and CDR2 sequences are SGHTS and YDEGEE. The junction had 4 bases not matched to a gene; V was cut back by 3 bases and J by 6 bases. In DNA, the CDR3 is TGTGCCAGCAGCTGGGAACTAGCGGGGGGGGATACGCAGTATTTT. This codes for CASSWELAGGDTQYF.

V gene TRBV12-3 or TRBV12-4 combines with J gene TRBJ1-1; TRBD1 matches 11 bases. V trimming: 6 bases; J trimming: 10 bases; junction bases outside the gene matches: 7. This CDR3 spans 13 amino acids. The CDR3, as DNA: TGTGCCAGCAGGCCGGGACAGGGGGAAGGAGCTTTCTTT. It codes for CASRPGQGEGAFF.

This clone is a singleton in its sample. The chain links TRBV27 to TRBJ2-5, with 11 bases identical to TRBD2. The CDR3 runs to 20 residues. Germline V gives CDR1 MNHEY, CDR2 SMNVEV (reference sequence). Trimming cost V 2 bases and J 2 bases; bases outside gene matches: 16. In DNA, the CDR3 is TGTGCCAGCAGTTTACCCCGGACAGGGGTTGGGACTAGCGGTCAAGAGACCCAGTACTTC. Translation gives CASSLPRTGVGTSGQETQYF.